This TCR beta chain derives from a study of identical twins. The study, taken as a whole, reports: Zero-insertion analyses were open to partial confounding by invariant MAIT and iNKT cells. Cord blood beta clonotypes that were abundant carried fewer insertions, and memory repertoires showed no such trend.

The germline V and J ends were trimmed by 3 bases and 2 bases, with 34 bases remaining between them. CDR3 length: 23 amino acids. Unique molecular identifiers were present on the cDNA, and a universal primer site came from template switching. TCRdb redid the calling of the 5' RACE reads with MiXCR, one entry per CDR3 protein. The profile shows 450,000 to 650,000 distinct CDR3 sequences, over 12% of them singletons. This clonotype was recorded a few times. Its antigen is undetermined. These data were also filed under a second study, of yellow fever vaccine responses in identical twins.

The TCR was taken from a woman younger than 35 in good health. Sample: CD4+ T cells sorted from blood. The chain recombines TRBV12-3 or TRBV12-4 with TRBJ2-2; D assignment may be TRBD1 or TRBD2 (5 bases each). CDR3 in DNA: TGTGCCAGCAGTTTTTTTCCGGGCCGGGGTGCTGGGGGACGGCTACTAAACACCGGGGAGCTGTTTTTT. Amino acids: CASSFFPGRGAGGRLLNTGELFF.